The 7 T cell receptor beta chains below come from one sample, sequenced in a study of cytomegalovirus exposure and HLA in healthy donors. The study ran its PCR with 60 Vbeta and 13 Jbeta primers. The repertoire was sequenced with immunoSEQ multiplex PCR; TCRdb's copy has only in-frame clones and lacks some. The data contain 240,000 or so clones, roughly 82% of them singletons. Sequenced input: PBMCs. These receptor sequences come from a woman aged 40 to 50 in good health and CMV-seropositive.

The rearrangement uses TRBV29-1 and TRBJ2-1; 11 bases align to TRBD2. Germline CDR1 is SQVTM and CDR2 is ANQGSEA. The CDR3 has 14 residues. V was pared by 2 bases and J by 8 bases, with 5 bases of the junction left unmatched. The CDR3 DNA reads TGCAGCGTTGAAACTAGCGGGAGATTGGATGAGCAGTTCTTC. Its protein product is CSVETSGRLDEQFF.

J is TRBJ1-5 and V is TRBV29-1; weak D call: TRBD1 (6 bases). Germline assignment: CDR1 SQVTM and CDR2 ANQGSEA. The CDR3 contains 14 residues. Deletions cut 4 bases from V and 1 base from J, with 11 bases between. This CDR3 is CSVVTGYSNQPQHF. The CDR3 region has the DNA TGCAGCGTTGTAACAGGGTACAGCAATCAGCCCCAGCATTTT. The full variable domain, rest sourced from reference TRBV29-1 and TRBJ1-5, is SAVISQKPSRDICQRGTSLTIQCQVDSQVTMMFWYRQQPGQSLTLIATANQGSEATYESGFVIDKFPISRPNLTFSTLTVSNMSPEDSSIYLCSVVTGYSNQPQHFGDGTRLSIL.

The chain is built from TRBV6-5 and TRBJ2-1; D perhaps matches TRBD2 (5 bases). Per germline, CDR1 MNHEY and CDR2 SVGAGI. CDR3 length: 12 residues. V lost 5 bases and J lost 9, with 11 bases in between. CDR3 loop: CASSAGVGEQFF. For the CDR3, the DNA is TGTGCCAGCAGTGCGGGCGTGGGTGAGCAGTTCTTC.

V usage is TRBV9 and J usage is TRBJ1-2; 10 positions match TRBD1. The CDR3 is 16 amino acids. The ends lost 0 bases at V and 8 bases at J; junction bases unmatched: 10. Per the germline V gene, CDR1 is SGDLS and CDR2 is YYNGEE. CDR3 residues: CASSVDSWDRGYGYTF. In DNA, the CDR3 is TGTGCCAGCAGCGTAGATAGCTGGGACAGGGGTTACGGCTACACCTTC.

The V and J genes are TRBV2 and TRBJ2-1; possible D gene TRBD1, 6 bases. CDR1 is SNHLY, CDR2 FYNNEI, per germline. Trimming took 5 bases from V and 7 from J, leaving 15 bases between them. There are 14 residues in the CDR3. CDR3 nucleotides: TGTGCCAGCAGTTCCCGGGACATAAGGAATGAGCAGTTCTTC. Its translation: CASSSRDIRNEQFF.

The genes are TRBV19 and TRBJ1-4; D is uncertain. CDR1 is LNHDA, CDR2 SQIVND, per germline (reference sequence). This CDR3 has 15 residues. The ends were cut back, 1 base at V and 7 bases at J, with 13 bases in the middle. For the CDR3, the DNA is TGTGCCAGTAGTATAGTGGGGAGAGGATTTGAAAAACTGTTTTTT. This encodes CASSIVGRGFEKLFF. Complete variable domain (other parts from reference TRBV19 and TRBJ1-4): DGGITQSPKYLFRKEGQNVTLSCEQNLNHDAMYWYRQDPGQGLRLIYYSQIVNDFQKGDIAEGYSVSREKKESFPLTVTSAQKNPTAFYLCASSIVGRGFEKLFFGSGTQLSVL.

Details on this clone: A read error may explain this, as a much larger clone is one base away. The chain combines TRBV5-6 with TRBJ1-3; D gene ambiguous. The germline CDR1 and CDR2 sequences are SGHDT and YYEEEE. CDR3 length: 13 residues. The CDR3: CANSLASGNTIYF. For the CDR3, the DNA is TGTGCCAACAGCTTAGCTTCAGGAAACACCATATATTTT. The full variable domain, in which reference TRBV5-6 and TRBJ1-3 provide the parts outside the CDR3, is DAGVTQSPTHLIKTRGQQVTLRCSPKSGHDTVSWYQQALGQGPQFIFQYYEEEERQRGNFPDRFSGHQFPNYSSELNVNALLLGDSALYLCANSLASGNTIYFGEGSWLTVV.